Detailed here is one T cell receptor beta chain. The data stem from a study of blood T cell repertoires in COVID-19. As for the study in general: Donors in the United States, Italy and Spain gave samples during acute or convalescent COVID-19. In each case, the material was cDNA or gDNA derived from T cells, B-cell-depleted T cells, or PBMCs.

Profiling relied on immunoSEQ multiplex PCR, and the TCRdb table lists in-frame clones only, not all of them. Of 150,000 to 200,000 clones listed, roughly nine tenths are singletons. V was cut by 0 bases and J by 6 bases, with 10 bases left in between. The germline gives CDR1 SGHRS, CDR2 YFSETQ. CDR3 length: 14 amino acids. This clonotype originated in a man aged 18 to 30 with acute or convalescent COVID-19. Sequenced material: peripheral blood. The chain uses TRBV5-1 and TRBJ2-1; D is undetermined. Here the CDR3 DNA reads TGCGCCAGCAGCTTGGTTGGGCAGTCCAATGAGCAGTTCTTC. The encoded protein is CASSLVGQSNEQFF.